This T cell receptor beta chain comes out of a study of T cell responses to AZD1222 COVID-19 vaccine. The V and J ends lost 4 bases and 0 bases respectively, with 12 bases between them. CDR1 and CDR2 from the germline V gene are SGHRS and YFSETQ. The CDR3 runs to 15 residues. The method was immunoSEQ multiplex PCR; TCRdb's version includes in-frame clones alone and lacks a portion of them. The repertoire has 150,000 to 200,000 clones, around nine tenths of them found once; the top ten carry 0.95% to 1.1%. General study findings and limits: Two AZD1222 doses significantly raised spike-specific TCR breadth and depth over controls. Females made up more of the donors, who were largely white British, and clonal diversity may have come out too low. The CD4 TCRs associated with vaccination extended across spike and predominated at 160-218 and 743-854.

Second-dose intervals of approximately 4 or approximately 12 weeks were pooled. As for this clone: Its target is unknown.

Sequenced material: peripheral blood, taken 28 days after the second AZD1222 dose. The receptor comes from an adult who received the AZD1222 COVID-19 vaccine. J is TRBJ2-3 and V is TRBV5-1; possibly TRBD2 for D (6 bases). In DNA form, the CDR3 reads TGCGCCAGCAGCCTCCAGCGGGCCAGCACAGATACGCAGTATTTT. Its translation is CASSLQRASTDTQYF.